The 15 T cell receptor beta chains given below trace back to one sample, sequenced in a study of radiation and T cells in renal cell carcinoma. The assay was immunoSEQ multiplex PCR, and TCRdb's table has in-frame clones only and misses some. This table has more than 75,000 clones, 82% appearing once. Specified time point: baseline pretreatment blood. Treatment defined: 15 Gy SBRT to primary tumor, nephrectomy 4 weeks later. Sequencing used blood, obtained from a patient whose treatment included radiotherapy and nephrectomy. These receptors originate from a man aged 55-75 years with renal cell carcinoma.

The chain uses TRBV2 and TRBJ2-3; 7 nucleotides align to TRBD1. Losses at the gene ends were 4 bases for V and 5 bases for J; bases not matched to a gene: 6. The germline CDR1 and CDR2 sequences are SNHLY and FYNNEI. The CDR3 totals 14 residues. CDR3 residues: CASSGQGGRDTQYF. In DNA, the CDR3 is TGTGCCAGCAGTGGACAGGGTGGAAGAGATACGCAGTATTTT.

The chain couples TRBV5-1 to TRBJ2-3; TRBD1 matches at 8 bases. From germline, CDR1 is SGHRS and CDR2 YFSETQ. J was trimmed by 1 base and V by 4 bases; bases with no gene match: 5. The CDR3 extends over 15 amino acids. The CDR3: CASSLRQGRTDTQYF. The DNA for the CDR3 is TGCGCCAGCAGCCTAAGACAGGGGCGCACAGATACGCAGTATTTT.

The J gene is TRBJ1-4, the V gene TRBV25-1, with D possibly matching TRBD1 (5 bases). The germline gives CDR1 MGHDK, CDR2 SYGVNS. This CDR3 spans 16 amino acids. Trimming left V 4 bases short and J 0 bases short, with 12 bases between. CDR3 protein: CASSAFPTATNEKLFF. DNA of the CDR3: TGTGCCAGCAGTGCCTTCCCGACAGCAACTAATGAAAAACTGTTTTTT.

CDR3 sequence: CASSSMSGGRETQYF. The CDR3, as DNA: TGTGCCAGCAGCTCGATGTCAGGGGGCAGAGAGACCCAGTACTTC. V is TRBV6-5 and J is TRBJ2-5, with TRBD1 matching over 8 bases. The length of the CDR3 is 15 residues. The germline gives CDR1 MNHEY, CDR2 SVGAGI. V shed 6 bases and J 4 bases; nucleotides not matched to a gene: 10.

The genes are TRBV9 and TRBJ2-3; D unresolved. Germline V gene lookup returns CDR1 SGDLS and CDR2 YYNGEE. V dropped 3 bases and J dropped 6 bases, with 5 bases sitting between them. The CDR3 contains 11 residues. Here the CDR3 reads CASSARDTQYF. The DNA of the CDR3 is TGTGCCAGCAGCGCCAGGGATACGCAGTATTTT. The variable domain in full, completed from reference TRBV9 and TRBJ2-3, reads DSGVTQTPKHLITATGQRVTLRCSPRSGDLSVYWYQQSLDQGLQFLIQYYNGEERAKGNILERFSAQQFPDLHSELNLSSLELGDSALYFCASSARDTQYFGPGTRLTVL.

As DNA, the CDR3 is TGCGCCAGCAGCCAAGCGGGGGGGAAAAGCGCGCAGTACTTC. This gives the protein CASSQAGGKSAQYF. The chain has TRBV4-3 and TRBJ2-7, with 8 bases fitting TRBD2. Germline V gene lookup returns CDR1 LGHNA and CDR2 YSLEER. This CDR3 is 14 amino acids long. The junction had 8 bases not matched to a gene; V was cut back by 1 base and J by 9 bases.

This clone occurred a few times. This chain connects TRBV19 to TRBJ2-2; no clear D. Germline V gives CDR1 LNHDA, CDR2 SQIVND (reference sequence). Between the trimmed V and J ends, which lost 6 bases and 8 bases, there was a span of 22 bases. CDR3 length: 16 residues. In nucleotides, the CDR3 is TGTGCCAGTAGCCGAAACCAAAACGGAAGAGGAGGGGAGCTGTTTTTT. The encoded protein is CASSRNQNGRGGELFF.

With regard to this clone: One base away lies a much larger clone, so this may be a sequencing read error. This chain links TRBV11-2 with TRBJ2-7; D uncertain. The germline V gene has CDR1 SGHAT and CDR2 FQNNGV. The CDR3 is 11 amino acids. With 5 bases removed from V and 1 base from J, the gap between germline ends came to 3 bases. Written as DNA, the CDR3 is TGTGCCAGCAGCCAATCCTACGAGCAGTACTTC. It specifies CASSQSYEQYF.

The chain carries TRBV7-2 and TRBJ2-3; 8 positions agree with TRBD2. This CDR3 has 14 amino acids. V shed 6 bases and J 6 bases; nucleotides not matched to a gene: 8. Per the germline V gene, CDR1 is SGHTA and CDR2 is FQGNSA. Here the CDR3 DNA reads TGTGCCAGCAGACGGGAGGGCCGATCGGATACGCAGTATTTT. As protein: CASRREGRSDTQYF.

CDR3 nucleotide sequence: TGTGCCAGCAGCCAAGACTCGGGTAGGGCTGGCGAGCAGTACTTC. Its protein product is CASSQDSGRAGEQYF. The chain has TRBV4-2 and TRBJ2-7; D is uncertain. Germline assignment: CDR1 LGHNA and CDR2 YNFKEQ. This CDR3 region has 15 residues. The V end lost 0 bases, the J end lost 6 bases, and 15 bases lay between the germline ends.

The chain couples TRBV18 to TRBJ1-2; D is possibly TRBD1 (6 bases). With 6 bases removed from V and 2 bases from J, the gap between germline ends came to 16 bases. This CDR3 is built from 15 residues. Germline lookup yields CDR1 KGHSH and CDR2 LQKENI. The CDR3 bases are TGTGCCAGCTCCCAGGGTGAAGGGGGAAACTATGGCTACACCTTC. Translation gives CASSQGEGGNYGYTF.

As for this clone: The sample contains more than one DNA sequence encoding this CDR3. The gene calls are TRBV4-2 and TRBJ2-2; D not resolved. Germline lookup yields CDR1 LGHNA and CDR2 YNFKEQ. The length of the CDR3 is 15 residues. Trimming pared 0 bases from V and 4 bases from J, leaving 9 bases between. CDR3 nucleotide sequence: TGTGCCAGCAGCCAAGAGATGCTTGGCACCGGGGAGCTGTTTTTT. This sequence encodes CASSQEMLGTGELFF.

The chain combines TRBV9 with TRBJ2-2; D not certain. The CDR3 contains 12 residues. Trimming stripped 6 bases from V and 4 bases from J, with 7 bases between. CDR1 and CDR2 (germline): SGDLS, YYNGEE. The CDR3 sequence: CASTRGTGELFF. The CDR3 DNA is TGTGCCAGCACCCGTGGCACCGGGGAGCTGTTTTTT. The full variable domain, with the rest looked up from reference TRBV9 and TRBJ2-2, is DSGVTQTPKHLITATGQRVTLRCSPRSGDLSVYWYQQSLDQGLQFLIQYYNGEERAKGNILERFSAQQFPDLHSELNLSSLELGDSALYFCASTRGTGELFFGEGSRLTVL.

The chain couples TRBV7-2 to TRBJ2-7; unclear D gene. This CDR3 is built from 15 residues. Germline CDR1 reads SGHTA; CDR2 reads FQGNSA. Trimming took 1 base from V and 1 from J, leaving 11 bases between them. Here the CDR3 DNA reads TGTGCCAGCAGCTTAGGACGGGCACTTTCCTACGAGCAGTACTTC. It specifies CASSLGRALSYEQYF.

The CDR3 DNA sequence: TGCGCCAGCAGCTACAGCTTAGAGACCCAGTACTTC. It specifies CASSYSLETQYF. The chain uses TRBV5-1 and TRBJ2-5; D not resolved. Looked up from germline, CDR1 is SGHRS and CDR2 is YFSETQ. This CDR3 has 12 residues. V lost 3 bases to trimming and J lost 4 bases, with 7 bases between them.